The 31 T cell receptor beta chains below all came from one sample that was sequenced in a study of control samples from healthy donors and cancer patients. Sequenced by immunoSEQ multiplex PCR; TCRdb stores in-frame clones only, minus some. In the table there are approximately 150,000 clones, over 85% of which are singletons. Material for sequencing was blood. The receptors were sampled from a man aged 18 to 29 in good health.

For the CDR3, the DNA is TGTGCCAGTGGGACTACTGCAGACACAGATACGCAGTATTTT. This encodes CASGTTADTDTQYF. The chain combines TRBV19 with TRBJ2-3; 7 nucleotides align to TRBD2. J was trimmed by 2 bases and V by 8 bases; bases with no gene match: 7. The CDR3 runs to 14 residues. Germline CDR1 reads LNHDA; CDR2 reads SQIVND (reference sequence).

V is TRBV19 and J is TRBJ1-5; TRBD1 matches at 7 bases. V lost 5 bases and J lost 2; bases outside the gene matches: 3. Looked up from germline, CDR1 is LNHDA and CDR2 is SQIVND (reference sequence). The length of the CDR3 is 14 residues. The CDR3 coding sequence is TGTGCCAGTAGTCTTACAGGGGGCAATCAGCCCCAGCATTTT. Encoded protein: CASSLTGGNQPQHF.

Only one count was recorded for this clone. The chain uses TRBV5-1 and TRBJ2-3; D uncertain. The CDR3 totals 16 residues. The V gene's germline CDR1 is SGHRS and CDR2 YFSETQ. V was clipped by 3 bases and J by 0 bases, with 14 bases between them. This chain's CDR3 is CASSYPRSDSTDTQYF. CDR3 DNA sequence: TGCGCCAGCAGCTACCCGAGGAGCGATAGCACAGATACGCAGTATTTT.

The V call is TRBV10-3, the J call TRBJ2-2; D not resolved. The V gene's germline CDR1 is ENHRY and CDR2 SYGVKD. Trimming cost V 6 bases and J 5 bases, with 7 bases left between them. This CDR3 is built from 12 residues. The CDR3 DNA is TGTGCCATCAGAAAGGAAACCGGGGAGCTGTTTTTT. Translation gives CAIRKETGELFF.

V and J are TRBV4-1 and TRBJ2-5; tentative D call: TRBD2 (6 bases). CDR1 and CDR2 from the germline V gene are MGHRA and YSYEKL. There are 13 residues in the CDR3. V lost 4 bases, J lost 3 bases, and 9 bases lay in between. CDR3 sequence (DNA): TGCGCCAGCAGCCGGGAGGCGAAAGAGACCCAGTACTTC. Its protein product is CASSREAKETQYF.

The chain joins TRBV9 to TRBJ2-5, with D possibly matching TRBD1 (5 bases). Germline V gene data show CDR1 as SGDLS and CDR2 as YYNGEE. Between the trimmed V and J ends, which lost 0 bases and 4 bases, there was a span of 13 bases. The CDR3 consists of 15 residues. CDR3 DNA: TGTGCCAGCAGCGTAGAGGCAGGGTACGGAGAGACCCAGTACTTC. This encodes CASSVEAGYGETQYF.

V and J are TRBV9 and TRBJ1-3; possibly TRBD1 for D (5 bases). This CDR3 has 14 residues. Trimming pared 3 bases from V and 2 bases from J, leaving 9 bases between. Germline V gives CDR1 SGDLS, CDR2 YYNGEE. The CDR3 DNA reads TGTGCCAGCAGCGACCAGGGAACTGGAAACACCATATATTTT. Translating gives CASSDQGTGNTIYF.

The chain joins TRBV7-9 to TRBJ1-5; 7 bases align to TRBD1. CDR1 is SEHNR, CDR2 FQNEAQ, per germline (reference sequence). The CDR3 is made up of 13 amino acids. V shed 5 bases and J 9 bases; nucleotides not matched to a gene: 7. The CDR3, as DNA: TGTGCCAGCAGCATAGGGACAGATTTGCCCCAGCATTTT. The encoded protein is CASSIGTDLPQHF.

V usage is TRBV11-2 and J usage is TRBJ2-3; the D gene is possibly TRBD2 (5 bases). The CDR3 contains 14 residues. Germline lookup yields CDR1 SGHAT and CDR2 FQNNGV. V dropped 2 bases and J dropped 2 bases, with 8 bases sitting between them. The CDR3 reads CASSLTRATDTQYF. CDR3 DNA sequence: TGTGCCAGCAGCTTAACTAGAGCCACAGATACGCAGTATTTT.

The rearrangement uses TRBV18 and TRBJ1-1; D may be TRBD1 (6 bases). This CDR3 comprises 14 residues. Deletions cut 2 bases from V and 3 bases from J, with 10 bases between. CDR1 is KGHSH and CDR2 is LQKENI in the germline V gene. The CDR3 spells CASSPGGADTEAFF. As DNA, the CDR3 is TGTGCCAGCTCACCAGGGGGGGCTGACACTGAAGCTTTCTTT.

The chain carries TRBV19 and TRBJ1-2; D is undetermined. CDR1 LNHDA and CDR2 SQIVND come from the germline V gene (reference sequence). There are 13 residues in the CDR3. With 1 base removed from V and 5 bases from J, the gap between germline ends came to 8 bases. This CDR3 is CASSIASAYGYTF. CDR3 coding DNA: TGTGCCAGTAGTATAGCGTCCGCATATGGCTACACCTTC.

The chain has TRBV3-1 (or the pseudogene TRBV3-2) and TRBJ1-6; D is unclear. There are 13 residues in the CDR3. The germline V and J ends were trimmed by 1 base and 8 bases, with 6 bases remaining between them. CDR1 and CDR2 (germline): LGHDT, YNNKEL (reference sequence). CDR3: CASSQVDDSPLHF. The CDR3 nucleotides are TGTGCCAGCAGCCAAGTCGACGATTCACCCCTCCACTTT.

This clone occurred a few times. In nucleotides, the CDR3 is TGTGCCAGCAGTTTTAGCGGGGTTGTCACAGATACGCAGTATTTT. Protein sequence: CASSFSGVVTDTQYF. This chain links TRBV27 with TRBJ2-3; 8 bases agree with TRBD2. The CDR3 length is 15 residues. CDR1 and CDR2 from the germline V gene are MNHEY and SMNVEV (reference sequence). V lost 3 bases, J lost 2 bases, and 4 bases stayed unmatched.

This chain's CDR3 is CASSPALSGGDYYEQYF. As DNA, the CDR3 is TGTGCCAGCAGCCCGGCTCTATCAGGGGGCGACTATTACGAGCAGTACTTC. The chain links TRBV7-6 to TRBJ2-7; 8 bases align to TRBD1. V dropped 5 bases and J dropped 4; count of bases not matched to a gene: 16. The germline V gene encodes CDR1 SGHVS and CDR2 FNYEAQ. The CDR3 has 17 amino acids. The complete variable domain, with remaining parts taken from reference TRBV7-6 and TRBJ2-7, reads GAGVSQSPRYKVTKRGQDVALRCDPISGHVSLYWYRQALGQGPEFLTYFNYEAQQDKSGLPNDRFSAERPEGSISTLTIQRTEQRDSAMYRCASSPALSGGDYYEQYFGPGTRLTVT.

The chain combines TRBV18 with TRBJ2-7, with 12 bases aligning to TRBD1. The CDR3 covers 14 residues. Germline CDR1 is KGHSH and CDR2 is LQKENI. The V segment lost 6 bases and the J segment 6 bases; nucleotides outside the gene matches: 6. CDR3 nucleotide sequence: TGTGCCAGCTCTACAGGGACAGGGGGCTCCGAGCAGTACTTC. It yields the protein CASSTGTGGSEQYF.

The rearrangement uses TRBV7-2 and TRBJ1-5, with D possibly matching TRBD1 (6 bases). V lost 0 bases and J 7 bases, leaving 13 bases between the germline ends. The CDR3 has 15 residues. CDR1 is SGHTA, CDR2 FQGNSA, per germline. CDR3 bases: TGTGCCAGCAGCTTAGCGGGGGGCGGTGGGCAGCCCCAGCATTTT. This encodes CASSLAGGGGQPQHF.

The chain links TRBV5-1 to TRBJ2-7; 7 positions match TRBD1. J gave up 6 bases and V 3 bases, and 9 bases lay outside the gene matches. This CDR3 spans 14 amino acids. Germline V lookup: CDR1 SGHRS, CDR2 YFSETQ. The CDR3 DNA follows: TGCGCCAGCAGCTCGGGGACAGATCACGGCGAGCAGTACTTC. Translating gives CASSSGTDHGEQYF.

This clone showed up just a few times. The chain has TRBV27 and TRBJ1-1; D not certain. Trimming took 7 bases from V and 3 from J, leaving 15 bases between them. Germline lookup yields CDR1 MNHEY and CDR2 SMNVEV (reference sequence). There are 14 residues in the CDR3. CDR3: CASIRSAWDTEAFF. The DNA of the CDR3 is TGTGCCAGCATACGGTCAGCCTGGGACACTGAAGCTTTCTTT.

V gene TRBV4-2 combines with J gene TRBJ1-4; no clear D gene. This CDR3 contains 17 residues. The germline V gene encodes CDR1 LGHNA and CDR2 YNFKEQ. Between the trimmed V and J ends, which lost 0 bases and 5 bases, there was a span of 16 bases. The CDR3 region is CASSQEPSGTANEKLFF. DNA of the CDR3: TGTGCCAGCAGCCAAGAGCCCTCGGGTACTGCAAATGAAAAACTGTTTTTT.

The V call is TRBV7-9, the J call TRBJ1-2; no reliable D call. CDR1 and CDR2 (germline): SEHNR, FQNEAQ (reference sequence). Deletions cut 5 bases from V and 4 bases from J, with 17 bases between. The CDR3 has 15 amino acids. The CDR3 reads CASSPRVPEGYGYTF. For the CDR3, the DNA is TGTGCCAGCAGCCCACGGGTCCCAGAGGGCTATGGCTACACCTTC.

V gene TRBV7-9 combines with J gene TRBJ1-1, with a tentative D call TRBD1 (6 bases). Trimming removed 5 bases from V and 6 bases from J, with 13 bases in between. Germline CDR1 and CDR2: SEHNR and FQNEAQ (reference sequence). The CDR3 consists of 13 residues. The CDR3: CASSRDRTPEAFF. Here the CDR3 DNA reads TGTGCCAGCAGCCGTGACAGGACGCCTGAAGCTTTCTTT.

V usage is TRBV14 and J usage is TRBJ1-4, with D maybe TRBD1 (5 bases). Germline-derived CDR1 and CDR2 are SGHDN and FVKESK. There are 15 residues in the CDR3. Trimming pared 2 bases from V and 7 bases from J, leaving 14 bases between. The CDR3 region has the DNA TGTGCCAGCAGCCAACTCGGGGCTCGGGGTGAAAAACTGTTTTTT. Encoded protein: CASSQLGARGEKLFF.

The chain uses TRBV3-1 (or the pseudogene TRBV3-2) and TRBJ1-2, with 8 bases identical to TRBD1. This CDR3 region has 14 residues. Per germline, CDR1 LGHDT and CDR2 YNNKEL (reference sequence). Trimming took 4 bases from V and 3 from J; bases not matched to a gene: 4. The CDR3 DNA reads TGTGCCAGCAGCCCAGGACAGGGAGACTATGGCTACACCTTC. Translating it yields CASSPGQGDYGYTF.

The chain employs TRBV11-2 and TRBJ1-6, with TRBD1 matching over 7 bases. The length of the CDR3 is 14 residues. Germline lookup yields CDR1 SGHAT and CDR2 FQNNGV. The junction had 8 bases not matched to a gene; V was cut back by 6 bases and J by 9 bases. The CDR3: CASSQDRVGSPLHF. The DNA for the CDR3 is TGTGCCAGCAGTCAAGACAGGGTTGGTTCACCCCTCCACTTT.

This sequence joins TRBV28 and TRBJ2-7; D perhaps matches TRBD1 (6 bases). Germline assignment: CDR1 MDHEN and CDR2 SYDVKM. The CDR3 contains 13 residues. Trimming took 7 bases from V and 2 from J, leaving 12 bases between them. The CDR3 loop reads CASTGENPYEQYF. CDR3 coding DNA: TGTGCCAGCACAGGGGAGAACCCCTACGAGCAGTACTTC.

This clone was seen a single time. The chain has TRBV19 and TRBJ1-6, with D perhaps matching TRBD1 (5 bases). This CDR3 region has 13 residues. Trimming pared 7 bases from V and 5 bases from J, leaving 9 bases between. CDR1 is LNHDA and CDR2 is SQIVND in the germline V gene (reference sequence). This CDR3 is CASTDRNNSPLHF. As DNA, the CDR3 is TGTGCCAGTACTGACAGAAATAATTCACCCCTCCACTTT.

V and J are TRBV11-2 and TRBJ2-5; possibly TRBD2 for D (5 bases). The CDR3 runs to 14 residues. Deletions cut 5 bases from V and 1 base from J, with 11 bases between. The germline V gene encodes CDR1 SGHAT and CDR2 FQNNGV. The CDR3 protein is CASSPRVFQETQYF. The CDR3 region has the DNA TGTGCCAGCAGCCCGAGGGTGTTCCAAGAGACCCAGTACTTC.

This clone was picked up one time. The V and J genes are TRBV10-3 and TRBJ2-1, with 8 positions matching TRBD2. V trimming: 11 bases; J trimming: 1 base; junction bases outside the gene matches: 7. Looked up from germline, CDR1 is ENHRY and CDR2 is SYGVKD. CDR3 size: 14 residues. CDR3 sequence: CASLADPSYNEQFF. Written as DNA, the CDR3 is TGTGCCTCACTAGCGGATCCTTCCTACAATGAGCAGTTCTTC.

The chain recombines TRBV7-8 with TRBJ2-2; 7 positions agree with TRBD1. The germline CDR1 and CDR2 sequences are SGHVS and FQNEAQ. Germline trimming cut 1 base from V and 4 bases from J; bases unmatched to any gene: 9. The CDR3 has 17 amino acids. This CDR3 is CASSLVGRQGTTGELFF. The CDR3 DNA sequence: TGTGCCAGCAGCTTAGTGGGAAGACAGGGAACCACCGGGGAGCTGTTTTTT.

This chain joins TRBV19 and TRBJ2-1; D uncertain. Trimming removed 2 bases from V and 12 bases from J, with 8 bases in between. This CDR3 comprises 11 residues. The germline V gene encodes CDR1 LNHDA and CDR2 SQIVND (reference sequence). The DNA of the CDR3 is TGTGCCAGTAGTATAATGTTGCGGCAGTTCTTC. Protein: CASSIMLRQFF.

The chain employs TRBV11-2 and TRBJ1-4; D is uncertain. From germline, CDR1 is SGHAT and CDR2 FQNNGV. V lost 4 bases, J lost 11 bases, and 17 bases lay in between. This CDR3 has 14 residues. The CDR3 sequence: CASSSEGPVGKLFF. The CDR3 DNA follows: TGTGCCAGCAGCTCTGAGGGTCCGGTGGGGAAACTGTTTTTT.